The 9 T cell receptor beta chains reported below all come from one sample, sequenced in a study of STAT5B mutations in CD4+ large granular lymphocyte leukemia. Repertoires were generated with immunoSEQ multiplex PCR, while TCRdb's copy carries only in-frame clones and drops some. The table lists 20,000 to 25,000 clones, approximately 80% of them singletons. The sequencing input was CD4+ T cells from blood buffy coats. All receptors come from a human donor in good health.

The V call is TRBV27, the J call TRBJ2-1; TRBD2 aligns across 8 bases. Looked up from germline, CDR1 is MNHEY and CDR2 is SMNVEV (reference sequence). This CDR3 comprises 14 residues. Trimming removed 8 bases from V and 9 bases from J; junction bases left unmatched: 12. CDR3: CASRRVVAGSEQFF. Here the CDR3 DNA reads TGTGCCAGCCGCCGGGTGGTAGCGGGAAGTGAGCAGTTCTTC.

The genes are TRBV11-3 and TRBJ2-3; D is unclear. The germline V and J ends were trimmed by 1 base and 9 bases, with 8 bases remaining between them. Per the germline V gene, CDR1 is SGHNT and CDR2 is YENEEA. CDR3 length equals 12 residues. The CDR3 protein is CASSLGEWTQYF. The CDR3 DNA follows: TGTGCCAGCAGCTTAGGGGAATGGACGCAGTATTTT.

V gene TRBV10-3 combines with J gene TRBJ2-5; no firm D call. CDR3 length equals 12 residues. Germline V gene data show CDR1 as ENHRY and CDR2 as SYGVKD. V was clipped by 6 bases and J by 2 bases, with 7 bases between them. This CDR3 reads CAISQEQETQYF. The CDR3 DNA is TGTGCCATCAGCCAGGAGCAAGAGACCCAGTACTTC.

V and J are TRBV5-1 and TRBJ1-3; TRBD1 matches at 8 bases. The length of the CDR3 is 15 residues. Germline assignment: CDR1 SGHRS and CDR2 YFSETQ. After removal of 6 bases from V and 4 bases from J, the junction contained 9 bases not matched to a gene. This CDR3 reads CASTTQGALGNTIYF. Here the CDR3 DNA reads TGCGCCAGCACAACTCAGGGGGCGCTGGGAAACACCATATATTTT.

The V call is TRBV25-1, the J call TRBJ1-1; 8 bases align to TRBD1. CDR1 MGHDK and CDR2 SYGVNS come from the germline V gene. The CDR3 contains 15 residues. With V trimmed by 0 bases and J by 5 bases, 5 bases remained unmatched. CDR3 DNA sequence: TGTGCCAGCAGTGAATATAACAGGGGGTCGACTGAAGCTTTCTTT. Its translation is CASSEYNRGSTEAFF.

This clone was observed a handful of times. The chain couples TRBV6-5 to TRBJ1-1; D perhaps matches TRBD1 (6 bases). Germline values: CDR1 MNHEY, CDR2 SVGAGI. V was pared by 8 bases and J by 1 base, with 11 bases between. The CDR3 has 13 residues. CDR3 in DNA: TGTGCCAGCCACAGGGTCGGGAACACTGAAGCTTTCTTT. Protein: CASHRVGNTEAFF.

This clone was counted a few times. This sequence joins TRBV7-2 and TRBJ1-5; possible D gene TRBD1, 6 bases. Trimming removed 4 bases at V and 3 bases at J, with 10 bases between. The CDR3 covers 14 residues. The germline gives CDR1 SGHTA, CDR2 FQGNSA. Here the CDR3 reads CASSSRTVNQPQHF. The CDR3 bases are TGTGCCAGCAGCTCGAGGACAGTCAATCAGCCCCAGCATTTT.

This sequence joins TRBV2 and TRBJ1-5; D unresolved. CDR3 length equals 14 residues. Germline-derived CDR1 and CDR2 are SNHLY and FYNNEI. V was clipped by 8 bases and J by 7 bases, with 18 bases between them. The CDR3: CASQPVAEDQPQHF. The CDR3 DNA reads as TGTGCCAGCCAGCCAGTGGCCGAGGACCAGCCCCAGCATTTT. The full variable domain, in which reference TRBV2 and TRBJ1-5 provide the parts outside the CDR3, is EPEVTQTPSHQVTQMGQEVILRCVPISNHLYFYWYRQILGQKVEFLVSFYNNEISEKSEIFDDQFSVERPDGSNFTLKIRSTKLEDSAMYFCASQPVAEDQPQHFGDGTRLSIL.

The rearrangement uses TRBV30 and TRBJ1-1; D gene ambiguous. Trimming shortened V by 2 bases and J by 4 bases, and 8 bases separated the two germline ends. Germline CDR1 is GTSNPN and CDR2 is SVGIG (reference sequence). This CDR3 has 12 amino acids. CDR3 sequence (DNA): TGTGCCTGGAGTCCTCTGACCACTGAAGCTTTCTTT. It translates to CAWSPLTTEAFF.